A selection of T cell receptor beta chains follows, all from one sample in a study of response to subunit inactivated influenza vaccine. TCRdb used MiXCR to reprocess the RT-PCR reads, holding one entry per CDR3 protein. The sample holds 500,000 to 600,000 distinct CDR3 sequences; approximately 11% are singletons and the top ten take approximately 11%. These data also featured in a second study, about T cells expressing NK-cell markers.

Sequencing was performed on PBMCs from blood, taken on the day of vaccination. Receptors were obtained from a man aged 45 to 65 who received an inactivated influenza vaccine. The CDR3 runs from the conserved cysteine through the conserved F or W. D genes are given only for firm matches. The size field is filled for only some rows; it gives once, few, many or a size class.

j_call v_call clone_size d_call cdr3_aa cdr3_nt
TRBJ2-6 TRBV20-1 NA NA CSASKDSGANVLTF TGCAGTGCTAGTAAGGACTCTGGGGCCAACGTCCTGACTTTC
TRBJ2-1 TRBV9 NA NA CASSVVGRDTNEQFF TGTGCCAGCAGCGTAGTAGGACGAGACACCAATGAGCAGTTCTTC
TRBJ2-5 TRBV20-1 NA NA CSARGGGKAFTLSETQYF TGCAGTGCTAGAGGGGGGGGCAAGGCCTTCACCCTTTCGGAGACCCAGTACTTC
TRBJ2-7 TRBV7-2 NA TRBD1 CASSRGVRDREQYF TGTGCCAGCAGCCGAGGAGTCCGGGACAGGGAGCAGTACTTC
TRBJ2-7 TRBV5-1 once NA CASSPEDPYEQYF TGCGCCAGCAGTCCCGAGGATCCCTACGAGCAGTACTTC
TRBJ2-7 TRBV11-2 many NA CASSSLRWDYEQYF TGTGCCAGCAGCTCCTTACGTTGGGACTACGAGCAGTACTTC
TRBJ1-6 TRBV28 few NA CASKPHHNSPLHF TGTGCCAGCAAACCTCATCATAATTCACCCCTCCACTTT
TRBJ2-1 TRBV7-2 NA TRBD2 CASSLAAGGGLNEQFF TGTGCCAGCAGCTTAGCGGCCGGGGGGGGTCTTAATGAGCAGTTCTTC
TRBJ1-1 TRBV21-1 NA NA CASSKGPGRDTEAFF TGTGCCAGCAGCAAAGGGCCTGGAAGGGACACTGAAGCTTTCTTT
TRBJ2-3 TRBV7-9 few TRBD2 CASSLTSGGPTDTQYF TGTGCCAGCAGCTTGACTAGCGGGGGGCCCACAGATACGCAGTATTTT
TRBJ1-4 TRBV6-1 many NA CASSEASGPVGKLFF TGTGCCAGCAGTGAAGCCTCGGGACCGGTAGGAAAACTGTTTTTT
TRBJ2-4 TRBV5-1 NA NA CASSSGAGEGIQYF TGCGCCAGCAGCTCGGGCGCGGGTGAAGGCATTCAGTACTTC
TRBJ2-3 TRBV7-2 NA NA CASSPATEDTQYF TGTGCCAGCAGCCCCGCAACAGAAGATACGCAGTATTTT
TRBJ2-1 TRBV9 few NA CASSVGSVVGNEQFF TGTGCCAGCAGCGTAGGATCGGTAGTCGGCAATGAGCAGTTCTTC
TRBJ2-1 TRBV7-8 NA TRBD2 CASSNNFKSGSWQFF TGTGCCAGCAGCAACAACTTCAAAAGCGGGAGCTGGCAGTTCTTC
TRBJ2-2 TRBV5-1 many NA CASSLRGTNTGELFF TGCGCCAGCAGCTTGAGAGGGACGAACACCGGGGAGCTGTTTTTT
TRBJ2-1 TRBV6-1 few TRBD2 CASSLATSGIYNEQFF TGTGCCAGCAGTCTGGCCACTAGCGGAATTTACAATGAGCAGTTCTTC
TRBJ2-3 TRBV9 NA NA CASSAWDATDTQYF TGTGCCAGCAGCGCCTGGGACGCCACAGATACGCAGTATTTT
TRBJ2-3 TRBV5-1 NA NA CASSLGENTDTQYF TGCGCCAGCAGCTTGGGAGAGAACACAGATACGCAGTATTTT
TRBJ1-1 TRBV4-3 few NA CASSQNTANTEAFF TGCGCCAGCAGCCAAAATACAGCGAACACTGAAGCTTTCTTT
TRBJ2-5 TRBV3-1 NA NA CASSQVSNSPGTQYF TGTGCCAGCAGCCAAGTTTCCAACTCCCCTGGGACCCAGTACTTC
TRBJ2-3 TRBV6-2/TRBV6-3 NA NA CASTPWGGITDTQYF TGTGCCAGCACCCCCTGGGGCGGAATCACAGATACGCAGTATTTT
TRBJ2-2 TRBV3-1 NA NA CASSQQAGGNTGELFF TGTGCCAGCAGCCAGCAGGCCGGGGGAAACACCGGGGAGCTGTTTTTT
TRBJ2-7 TRBV5-1 many TRBD1 CASSWGQGAYEQYF TGCGCCAGCAGCTGGGGACAGGGGGCATACGAGCAGTACTTC
TRBJ2-7 TRBV4-3 NA NA CASSQEGRAGRSSYEQYF TGCGCCAGCAGCCAAGAAGGACGTGCGGGCCGATCATCCTACGAGCAGTACTTC
TRBJ2-5 TRBV20-1 few TRBD2 CSATTGLAAVNQETQYF TGCAGTGCCACCACCGGGCTAGCGGCCGTTAACCAAGAGACCCAGTACTTC
TRBJ2-7 TRBV12-3/TRBV12-4 few TRBD1 CASSGQGVNEQYF TGTGCCAGCAGCGGACAGGGAGTTAACGAGCAGTACTTC
TRBJ2-2 TRBV29-1 many NA CSVGESGPGELFF TGCAGCGTTGGAGAATCAGGGCCCGGGGAGCTGTTTTTT
TRBJ2-1 TRBV5-1 NA TRBD2 CASSLGVAGYNEQFF TGCGCCAGCAGCTTGGGGGTAGCGGGCTACAATGAGCAGTTCTTC
TRBJ2-7 TRBV12-3/TRBV12-4 NA NA CASRNSPYEQYF TGTGCCAGCAGGAACAGCCCCTACGAGCAGTACTTC
TRBJ2-2 TRBV7-9 NA TRBD2 CASRLAAPGELFF TGTGCCAGCCGACTAGCGGCCCCCGGGGAGCTGTTTTTT
TRBJ2-6 TRBV4-3 few NA CASSQDGVGNSGANVLTF TGCGCCAGCAGCCAAGATGGGGTGGGAAACTCTGGGGCCAACGTCCTGACTTTC
TRBJ2-7 TRBV4-2 NA NA CAMSPGLAYEQYF TGTGCCATGAGCCCCGGGCTAGCCTACGAGCAGTACTTC
TRBJ2-5 TRBV5-1 NA TRBD2 CASSIRTSGSQETQYF TGCGCCAGCAGCATCCGGACTAGCGGAAGCCAAGAGACCCAGTACTTC
TRBJ2-1 TRBV12-5 NA NA CASGLVGGGYNEQFF TGTGCTAGTGGTTTGGTAGGGGGGGGATACAATGAGCAGTTCTTC
TRBJ2-3 TRBV10-3 many NA CAISESRTDTQYF TGTGCCATCAGTGAATCCAGGACAGATACGCAGTATTTT
TRBJ2-6 TRBV18 NA NA CASSPSSSTNVLTF TGTGCCAGCTCACCCTCGAGCTCTACAAACGTCCTGACTTTC
TRBJ2-1 TRBV7-9 NA TRBD2 CASSLGLVPDEQFF TGTGCCAGCAGCTTGGGACTAGTACCGGATGAGCAGTTCTTC